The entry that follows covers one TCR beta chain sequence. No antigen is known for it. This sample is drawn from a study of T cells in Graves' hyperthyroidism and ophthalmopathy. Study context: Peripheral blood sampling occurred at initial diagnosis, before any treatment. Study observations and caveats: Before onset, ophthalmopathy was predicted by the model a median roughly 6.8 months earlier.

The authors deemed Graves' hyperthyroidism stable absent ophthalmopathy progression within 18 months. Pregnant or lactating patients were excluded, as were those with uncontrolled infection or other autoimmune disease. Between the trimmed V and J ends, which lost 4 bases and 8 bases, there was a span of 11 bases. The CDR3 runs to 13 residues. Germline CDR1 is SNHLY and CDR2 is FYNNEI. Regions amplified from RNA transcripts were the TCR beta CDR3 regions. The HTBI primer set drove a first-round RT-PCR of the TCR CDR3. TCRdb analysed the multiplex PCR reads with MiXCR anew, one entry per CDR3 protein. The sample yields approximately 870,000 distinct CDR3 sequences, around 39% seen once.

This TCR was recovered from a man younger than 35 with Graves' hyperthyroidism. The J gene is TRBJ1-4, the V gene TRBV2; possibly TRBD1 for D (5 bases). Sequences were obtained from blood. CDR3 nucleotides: TGTGCCAGCAGTGCATATGGGGGAGAAAAACTGTTTTTT. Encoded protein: CASSAYGGEKLFF.